This T cell receptor beta chain was sequenced in a study of beta chain features in type 1 diabetes. Findings and limits, study-wide: TCRB CDR3s were moderately but significantly shorter in Type 1 diabetes patients in all four CD4+ subsets.

As regards this clone: Its antigen is unknown.

As every portion of the isolated RNA was reverse transcribed, the sequencing read expressed TCRB transcripts. Generated by immunoSEQ multiplex PCR, the TCRdb table keeps only in-frame clones and is missing some. The table lists 300,000 to 450,000 clones, 10% to 15% of them singletons. CDR1 is ENHRY and CDR2 is SYGVKD in the germline V gene. The CDR3 totals 15 residues. The V end was cut by 2 bases, the J end by 2 bases, with 12 bases between. The sequenced sample was naive CD4+ T cells from blood. The chain carries TRBV10-3 and TRBJ2-5; D ambiguous. This receptor was taken from a man younger than 30 in good health. CDR3 protein: CAISERPRQQETQYF. DNA of the CDR3: TGTGCCATCAGTGAGCGGCCCCGACAACAAGAGACCCAGTACTTC.